The clone carrying this T cell receptor beta chain turned up a few times. Its antigen is still unknown. The listed genes are named as in mouse. The CDR3 end lies 4 residues beyond the end of the read and is filled in from the germline J gene. Investigators isolated RNA and reverse transcribed it into cDNA to act as the sequencing template. Measured with immunoSEQ multiplex PCR; TCRdb has only the in-frame clones, and not every one. The specimen has some 120,000 clones, none found just once. The CDR3 length is 15 residues. Germline assignment: CDR1 NNHDY and CDR2 SYVADS. The record originates from a study of CD8+ T cells in alopecia areata. Across the study: Recipient mice, approximately 7-10-week-old female C3H/HeJ animals, received skin from roughly 6-12-month-old C3H/HeJ graft donors with spontaneous alopecia.

Study observations and caveats: Sequencing of scalp tissue also captures the resident alphabeta T cells of normal skin. Sharing of TCRs across patients appeared less clear than in mice, possibly for HLA-related reasons.

This rearrangement joins TRBV13-3 to TRBJ2-5; 11 bases align to TRBD1. Material for sequencing was lesional skin. The TCR sequence derives from a C3H/HeJ mouse with alopecia areata. Mouse MHC haplotype: H2-k. The sequenced CDR3 bases are TGTGCCAGCAGTCGGACAGGGGGCGGGGAAGAC. This codes for CASSRTGGGED. The whole CDR3 sequence reads CASSRTGGGEDTQYF.